The present T cell receptor (beta chain) was sequenced within a study of response to subunit inactivated influenza vaccine. To note about this clonotype: Antigen unknown.

The length of the CDR3 is 18 residues. From germline, CDR1 is MDHEN and CDR2 SYDVKM. With 5 bases clipped from V and 4 bases from J, the junction kept 15 bases outside the gene matches. TCRdb itself ran the RT-PCR reads through MiXCR, one entry per CDR3 protein. The top ten hold 3% of the sample, which has about 500,000 distinct CDR3 sequences, more than 15% seen once. Findings and caveats of the study: Researchers suggested that each seasonal influenza vaccination recruits few new T cells.

Sequences were derived from CD4+ T cells sorted from PBMCs, sampled less than 30 months after vaccination. This sequence originates from a man between 45 and 75 years old who received an inactivated influenza vaccine. The chain uses TRBV28 and TRBJ1-5, with 9 nucleotides matching TRBD1. The CDR3 loop reads CASSRLTLRQGGNQPQHF. In DNA, the CDR3 is TGTGCCAGCAGTAGGCTTACCCTAAGACAGGGGGGAAATCAGCCCCAGCATTTT.